The 28 T cell receptor beta chains below were found in one sample sequenced in a study of cytomegalovirus exposure and HLA in healthy donors. This PCR relied on a set of 60 Vbeta primers and 13 Jbeta primers. Sequencing used immunoSEQ multiplex PCR; TCRdb keeps in-frame clones, though not all of them. The sample yields approximately 140,000 clones, 70% to 80% seen once. The sequenced sample consisted of PBMCs. The receptors come from a human donor in good health.

V usage is TRBV18 and J usage is TRBJ2-7; unclear D gene. From germline, CDR1 is KGHSH and CDR2 LQKENI. The V end lost 6 bases, the J end lost 2 bases, and 8 bases lay between the germline ends. The CDR3 is 12 amino acids. CDR3 sequence: CASSPSPYEQYF. The CDR3 region has the DNA TGTGCCAGCTCGCCATCTCCCTACGAGCAGTACTTC.

This rearrangement joins TRBV14 to TRBJ2-3; D gene ambiguous. CDR1 is SGHDN, CDR2 FVKESK, per germline. V shed 4 bases and J shed 2 bases, with 4 bases lying between them. CDR3 length: 12 amino acids. CDR3 nucleotides: TGTGCCAGCAGCCCATCCACAGATACGCAGTATTTT. Translating gives CASSPSTDTQYF.

This clone was seen a single time. This sequence joins TRBV5-1 and TRBJ2-7; 9 bases agree with TRBD2. The CDR3 spans 14 residues. In germline, CDR1 is SGHRS, CDR2 YFSETQ. J gave up 6 bases and V 3 bases, and 7 bases lay outside the gene matches. The CDR3 spells CASSYWAGGGEQYF. The CDR3 DNA is TGCGCCAGCAGCTATTGGGCGGGAGGGGGCGAGCAGTACTTC. Full variable domain (missing parts from reference TRBV5-1 and TRBJ2-7): KAGVTQTPRYLIKTRGQQVTLSCSPISGHRSVSWYQQTPGQGLQFLFEYFSETQRNKGNFPGRFSGRQFSNSRSEMNVSTLELGDSALYLCASSYWAGGGEQYFGPGTRLTVT.

The CDR3, as DNA: TGTGCCAGCAGCCCCCGGACTCCCCCGGCTACGCAGTATTTT. It specifies CASSPRTPPATQYF. This chain connects TRBV7-3 to TRBJ2-3; possible D gene TRBD2, 5 bases. Germline CDR1 and CDR2: SGHTA and FQGTGA. There are 14 residues in the CDR3. Trimming cost V 5 bases and J 8 bases, with 17 bases left between them.

Here the CDR3 reads CASSVLTGSNTEAFF. In DNA form, the CDR3 reads TGTGCCAGCAGTGTTCTAACAGGGTCTAACACTGAAGCTTTCTTT. J is TRBJ1-1 and V is TRBV6-1; TRBD1 might be the D (6 bases). The V gene lost 4 bases and the J gene lost 2 bases, with 14 bases spanning the gap. This CDR3 spans 15 amino acids. Germline V lookup: CDR1 MNHNS, CDR2 SASEGT.

V is TRBV7-2 and J is TRBJ2-2, with 8 bases matching TRBD2. The CDR3 is 16 residues long. Germline loops: CDR1 SGHTA, CDR2 FQGNSA. Trimming cost V 2 bases and J 4 bases; bases outside gene matches: 6. CDR3 sequence: CASSLLAGGITGELFF. Written as DNA, the CDR3 is TGTGCCAGCAGCTTACTGGCGGGAGGTATCACCGGGGAGCTGTTTTTT.

The V gene is TRBV9, the J gene TRBJ2-3; D is possibly TRBD2 (6 bases). Trimming pared 7 bases from V and 3 bases from J, leaving 12 bases between. CDR3 length: 13 amino acids. The germline V gene has CDR1 SGDLS and CDR2 YYNGEE. The CDR3 region has the DNA TGTGCCAGCGGACCGGGGAGGACAGATACGCAGTATTTT. Protein: CASGPGRTDTQYF.

The chain combines TRBV27 with TRBJ2-1, with D perhaps TRBD1 (6 bases). The CDR3 covers 13 residues. The V gene lost 4 bases and the J gene lost 5 bases, with 9 bases spanning the gap. Germline V gene sequence: CDR1 MNHEY, CDR2 SMNVEV (reference sequence). This CDR3 is CASSWTVNNEQFF. CDR3 nucleotides: TGTGCCAGCAGTTGGACAGTAAACAATGAGCAGTTCTTC.

The chain combines TRBV28 with TRBJ2-3, with 8 bases identical to TRBD1. V lost 7 bases to trimming and J lost 5 bases; unmatched junction nucleotides: 8. CDR1 and CDR2 from the germline V gene are MDHEN and SYDVKM. The CDR3 covers 14 residues. The CDR3 protein is CASTSGTGKDTQYF. As DNA, the CDR3 is TGTGCCAGCACTTCGGGGACAGGAAAAGATACGCAGTATTTT.

V usage is TRBV5-1 and J usage is TRBJ2-3; 7 nucleotides align to TRBD1. This CDR3 is 15 amino acids long. From germline, CDR1 is SGHRS and CDR2 YFSETQ. V was clipped by 0 bases and J by 1 base; unmatched bases: 2. In DNA, the CDR3 is TGCGCCAGCAGCTTGGCAGGACAGGGCACAGATACGCAGTATTTT. It specifies CASSLAGQGTDTQYF.

This clone was seen only a few times. This CDR3 is CASSHLGGEQYF. The CDR3 DNA reads TGTGCCAGCAGCCACCTAGGCGGGGAGCAGTACTTC. The chain has TRBV11-2 and TRBJ2-7; maybe TRBD2 (5 bases). This CDR3 is built from 12 residues. Trimming left V 5 bases short and J 7 bases short, with 12 bases between. Germline CDR1 reads SGHAT; CDR2 reads FQNNGV.

This CDR3 reads CASSSRTDNYEQYF. CDR3 DNA sequence: TGTGCCAGCAGCTCCAGGACAGATAACTACGAGCAGTACTTC. The genes are TRBV5-4 and TRBJ2-7, with D possibly being TRBD1 (6 bases). This CDR3 spans 14 amino acids. Trimming stripped 3 bases from V and 3 bases from J, with 13 bases between. Germline V gene sequence: CDR1 SGHNT, CDR2 YYREEE (reference sequence).

This clone has only one observation. This chain links TRBV30 with TRBJ2-1; D gene uncertain. Trimming took 8 bases from V and 4 from J, leaving 9 bases between them. The length of the CDR3 is 11 residues. Germline CDR1 and CDR2: GTSNPN and SVGIG (reference sequence). CDR3 loop: CAGTWYNEQFF. CDR3 DNA sequence: TGTGCCGGTACATGGTACAATGAGCAGTTCTTC.

V gene TRBV4-3 combines with J gene TRBJ2-7; D may be TRBD2 (6 bases). This CDR3 has 15 residues. The germline V and J ends were trimmed by 0 bases and 0 bases, with 9 bases remaining between them. Germline CDR1 reads LGHNA; CDR2 reads YSLEER. The CDR3 sequence: CASSQELARSYEQYF. The CDR3 DNA reads TGCGCCAGCAGCCAAGAACTAGCCCGCTCCTACGAGCAGTACTTC.

The CDR3 DNA is TGTGCCACTCAACAGGGGGGAGGTGGCTACACCTTC. It specifies CATQQGGGGYTF. The chain carries TRBV6-5 and TRBJ1-2, with 8 bases that match TRBD1. The CDR3 is 12 amino acids. V gave up 10 bases and J gave up 7 bases; unmatched junction bases: 8. CDR1 is MNHEY, CDR2 SVGAGI, per germline.

A few counts support this clone. This chain uses TRBV19 with TRBJ1-1, with D uncertain. Per germline, CDR1 LNHDA and CDR2 SQIVND (reference sequence). Trimming removed 8 bases at V and 2 bases at J, with 21 bases between. The CDR3 runs to 16 residues. CDR3: CASASSRRTGNTEAFF. The DNA of the CDR3 is TGTGCCAGTGCAAGTAGTAGGCGAACGGGAAACACTGAAGCTTTCTTT.

V gene TRBV9 combines with J gene TRBJ2-3, with a tentative D call TRBD1 (5 bases). The germline V gene has CDR1 SGDLS and CDR2 YYNGEE. The CDR3 totals 15 residues. V dropped 0 bases and J dropped 2 bases, with 10 bases sitting between them. The CDR3 region is CASSVGVGLTDTQYF. As DNA, the CDR3 is TGTGCCAGCAGCGTAGGGGTGGGGCTCACAGATACGCAGTATTTT.

The rearrangement uses TRBV30 and TRBJ2-3; tentative D call: TRBD2 (6 bases). V lost 3 bases, J lost 1 base, and 14 bases lay in between. The germline CDR1 and CDR2 sequences are GTSNPN and SVGIG (reference sequence). This CDR3 has 15 amino acids. The CDR3 region is CAWRQAAGRTDTQYF. CDR3 coding DNA: TGTGCCTGGAGACAAGCAGCGGGCCGCACAGATACGCAGTATTTT.

The chain links TRBV28 to TRBJ1-5; D remains unclear. There are 16 residues in the CDR3. Germline CDR1 MDHEN, CDR2 SYDVKM. With 4 bases removed from V and 2 bases from J, the gap between germline ends came to 15 bases. CDR3 amino acids: CASSSGLGRGNQPQHF. In nucleotides, the CDR3 is TGTGCCAGCAGTTCCGGTTTAGGCCGGGGCAATCAGCCCCAGCATTTT.

The chain uses TRBV7-6 and TRBJ2-7; 11 nucleotides agree with TRBD2. Germline-derived CDR1 and CDR2 are SGHVS and FNYEAQ. The trim removed 0 bases at V and 3 bases at J, leaving 4 bases unmatched. The length of the CDR3 is 16 residues. CDR3 sequence: CASSLAVAGGIYEQYF. The CDR3 coding sequence is TGTGCCAGCAGCTTAGCGGTAGCGGGGGGGATCTACGAGCAGTACTTC. The variable domain in full, with the rest retrieved from reference TRBV7-6 and TRBJ2-7, is GAGVSQSPRYKVTKRGQDVALRCDPISGHVSLYWYRQALGQGPEFLTYFNYEAQQDKSGLPNDRFSAERPEGSISTLTIQRTEQRDSAMYRCASSLAVAGGIYEQYFGPGTRLTVT.

This chain uses TRBV18 with TRBJ1-4; D is ambiguous. V shed 1 base and J shed 0 bases, with 9 bases lying between them. From germline, CDR1 is KGHSH and CDR2 LQKENI. The CDR3 is 16 amino acids. Written as DNA, the CDR3 is TGTGCCAGCTCACCACGGGGAGTCGCAACTAATGAAAAACTGTTTTTT. Translated, it gives CASSPRGVATNEKLFF.

The J gene is TRBJ1-1, the V gene TRBV30; TRBD1 is a possible D gene (5 bases). This CDR3 contains 15 residues. V lost 2 bases to trimming and J lost 4 bases, with 17 bases between them. Germline V gene lookup returns CDR1 GTSNPN and CDR2 SVGIG (reference sequence). The CDR3 nucleotides read TGTGCCTGGAGTCCGGGGGGGACCTCCACCACTGAAGCTTTCTTT. Translation gives CAWSPGGTSTTEAFF.

This rearrangement joins TRBV4-3 to TRBJ2-3; possibly TRBD2 for D (5 bases). This CDR3 is built from 19 residues. V was clipped by 0 bases and J by 0 bases, with 19 bases between them. In germline, CDR1 is LGHNA, CDR2 YSLEER. CDR3 in amino acids: CASSQDTGVGVKSTDTQYF. CDR3 nucleotide sequence: TGCGCCAGCAGCCAAGATACCGGTGTGGGAGTTAAGAGCACAGATACGCAGTATTTT.

This chain links TRBV9 with TRBJ2-1; 7 bases agree with TRBD2. Germline V gene data show CDR1 as SGDLS and CDR2 as YYNGEE. The length of the CDR3 is 15 residues. Germline trimming cut 0 bases from V and 7 bases from J; bases unmatched to any gene: 7. CDR3 DNA: TGTGCCAGCAGCGTAGGTGCGGGAGAGGAGAATGAGCAGTTCTTC. Translation gives CASSVGAGEENEQFF.

This clone was detected a few times. The V gene is TRBV27, the J gene TRBJ2-3; weak D call: TRBD1 (5 bases). The CDR3 length is 16 residues. Germline CDR1 and CDR2: MNHEY and SMNVEV (reference sequence). The V end was cut by 5 bases, the J end by 2 bases, with 17 bases between. The CDR3 DNA reads TGTGCCAGCAGTGACGCTAAGGGGCGCCCCACAGATACGCAGTATTTT. Translated: CASSDAKGRPTDTQYF.

This clone came up once. V usage is TRBV4-3 and J usage is TRBJ2-3; 10 nucleotides line up with TRBD1. The CDR3 sequence is 17 residues long. After removal of 1 base from V and 6 bases from J, the junction contained 10 bases not matched to a gene. CDR1 and CDR2 (germline): LGHNA, YSLEER. Written as DNA, the CDR3 is TGCGCCAGCAGCCAAGGGGGTCCGGGACAGGGGATGGATACGCAGTATTTT. Residues: CASSQGGPGQGMDTQYF.

The chain links TRBV7-2 to TRBJ2-5; 15 bases fit TRBD2. J gave up 4 bases and V 5 bases, and 2 bases lay outside the gene matches. Germline CDR1 is SGHTA and CDR2 is FQGNSA. The CDR3 totals 15 residues. The CDR3 DNA reads TGTGCCAGCAGCCCGGGACTAGCGGGAGGAGAGACCCAGTACTTC. Its protein product is CASSPGLAGGETQYF.

This chain links TRBV28 with TRBJ2-2; 9 bases map to TRBD2. V gave up 8 bases and J gave up 3 bases; unmatched junction bases: 13. The CDR3 is made up of 17 amino acids. Germline lookup yields CDR1 MDHEN and CDR2 SYDVKM. The CDR3 region has the DNA TGTGCCAGCGGTGGGACTAGCAGGGGAGGGGACACCGGGGAGCTGTTTTTT. Amino acid sequence: CASGGTSRGGDTGELFF.